The present entry profiles one TCR beta chain with its context. Germline V lookup: CDR1 LNHDA, CDR2 SQIVND (reference sequence). The germline V and J ends were trimmed by 3 bases and 3 bases, with 15 bases remaining between them. The CDR3 runs 15 residues. The study reverse transcribed the entire isolated RNA, so it sequenced expressed TCRB transcripts. Profiled with immunoSEQ multiplex PCR; TCRdb holds only in-frame clones, not every one. The repertoire holds more than 85,000 clones, 40% seen once, with about 0.07% in the top ten. There was one heparinised blood draw per donor, averaging about 100 mL. These data are taken from a study of beta chain features in type 1 diabetes.

The chain uses TRBV19 and TRBJ2-7, with a possible D match to TRBD1 (6 bases). The source is a woman aged 18 to 35 in good health. Sequenced: stem cell memory CD4+ T cells from blood. The CDR3 is CASSIYQGKGYEQYF. For the CDR3, the DNA is TGTGCCAGTAGTATCTATCAGGGGAAGGGCTACGAGCAGTACTTC.